A single sample is the source of the 11 T cell receptor beta chains below, sequenced in a study of cytomegalovirus exposure and HLA in healthy donors. Primers: 60 Vbeta forward and 13 Jbeta reverse. Profiling relied on immunoSEQ multiplex PCR, and the TCRdb table lists in-frame clones only, not all of them. The sample records under 150,000 clones, around 75% being singletons. The sequenced sample was PBMCs. Every receptor here comes from a female donor in good health and CMV-seronegative.

This sequence joins TRBV20-1 and TRBJ1-1, with D tentatively TRBD1 (6 bases). The CDR3 has 11 residues. CDR1 is DFQATT and CDR2 is SNEGSKA in the germline V gene (reference sequence). Trimming stripped 8 bases from V and 4 bases from J, with 11 bases between. CDR3 sequence: CSWGQGTEAFF. DNA for the CDR3: TGCAGTTGGGGGCAGGGCACTGAAGCTTTCTTT.

The chain is built from TRBV5-5 and TRBJ2-2, with D possibly TRBD2 on 5 matching bases. This CDR3 has 14 residues. The V end lost 4 bases, the J end lost 6 bases, and 13 bases lay between the germline ends. Looked up from germline, CDR1 is SGHKS and CDR2 is YYEKEE (reference sequence). The DNA for the CDR3 is TGTGCCAGCAGCCCCAACGGGGTTCCCGGGGAGCTGTTTTTT. Its protein is CASSPNGVPGELFF.

The count of this clone is one. The rearrangement links TRBV4-3 to TRBJ2-2; tentative D call: TRBD2 (6 bases). Trimming took off 1 base at V and 5 bases at J, with 11 bases between the two ends. This CDR3 is built from 15 residues. Germline CDR1 and CDR2: LGHNA and YSLEER. The CDR3 sequence: CASSQASSGTGELFF. The CDR3 DNA is TGCGCCAGCAGCCAAGCTTCAAGCGGGACCGGGGAGCTGTTTTTT.

This chain uses TRBV7-8 with TRBJ2-7; 8 nucleotides line up with TRBD2. The CDR3 length is 15 residues. Looked up from germline, CDR1 is SGHVS and CDR2 is FQNEAQ. V was clipped by 1 base and J by 8 bases; unmatched bases: 10. CDR3 amino acids: CASSLVVLAGNQQYF. DNA for the CDR3: TGTGCCAGCAGCTTAGTAGTTCTAGCGGGTAACCAGCAGTACTTC.

The chain uses TRBV28 and TRBJ2-1, with 8 bases aligning to TRBD1. The junction had 10 bases not matched to a gene; V was cut back by 6 bases and J by 12 bases. The CDR3 is 13 residues long. Germline loops: CDR1 MDHEN, CDR2 SYDVKM. The CDR3 sequence is CASSTGTGVGQFF. The CDR3 DNA is TGTGCCAGCAGCACCGGGACAGGCGTGGGGCAGTTCTTC. Based on the CDR3 plus reference TRBV28 and TRBJ2-1, the full variable domain is DVKVTQSSRYLVKRTGEKVFLECVQDMDHENMFWYRQDPGLGLRLIYFSYDVKMKEKGDIPEGYSVSREKKERFSLILESASTNQTSMYLCASSTGTGVGQFFGPGTRLTVL.

This rearrangement joins TRBV5-1 to TRBJ2-5; TRBD2 agrees at 10 bases. Germline-derived CDR1 and CDR2 are SGHRS and YFSETQ. Losses at the gene ends were 0 bases for V and 5 bases for J; bases not matched to a gene: 4. CDR3 size: 15 residues. CDR3 in amino acids: CASSLDSGRRETQYF. The CDR3, as DNA: TGCGCCAGCAGCTTGGATAGCGGGAGGCGGGAGACCCAGTACTTC.

This clone was found a few times. The J gene is TRBJ2-7, the V gene TRBV4-3; TRBD2 aligns across 8 bases. The CDR3 is 15 amino acids. Per the germline V gene, CDR1 is LGHNA and CDR2 is YSLEER. V was clipped by 3 bases and J by 3 bases; unmatched bases: 7. CDR3 loop: CASSQLAGSDYEQYF. CDR3 nucleotides: TGCGCCAGCAGCCAGTTAGCGGGATCAGACTACGAGCAGTACTTC.

V is TRBV5-5 and J is TRBJ1-3, with 9 bases that match TRBD1. The germline V gene has CDR1 SGHKS and CDR2 YYEKEE (reference sequence). Trimming took 3 bases from V and 3 from J; bases not matched to a gene: 7. CDR3 size: 16 residues. CDR3 DNA sequence: TGTGCCAGCAGCTCCCAGGGGACAGGGATTGGAAACACCATATATTTT. Its translation is CASSSQGTGIGNTIYF.

J is TRBJ2-7 and V is TRBV28; D is perhaps TRBD1 (6 bases). Trimming shortened V by 3 bases and J by 4 bases, and 13 bases separated the two germline ends. Germline loops: CDR1 MDHEN, CDR2 SYDVKM. The CDR3 is made up of 14 amino acids. The CDR3: CASSLTGGRYEQYF. The DNA for the CDR3 is TGTGCCAGCAGTTTGACAGGAGGAAGATACGAGCAGTACTTC.

This clone was found a few times. Other DNA sequences in this specimen translate into the identical CDR3. J is TRBJ1-2 and V is TRBV18; the D gene is possibly TRBD1 (5 bases). Per the germline V gene, CDR1 is KGHSH and CDR2 is LQKENI. V dropped 6 bases and J dropped 0 bases, with 11 bases sitting between them. This CDR3 region has 14 residues. CDR3 sequence (DNA): TGTGCCAGCTCTACCGACAGTTCTAACTATGGCTACACCTTC. It codes for CASSTDSSNYGYTF. Based on the CDR3 plus reference TRBV18 and TRBJ1-2, the full variable domain is NAGVMQNPRHLVRRRGQEARLRCSPMKGHSHVYWYRQLPEEGLKFMVYLQKENIIDESGMPKERFSAEFPKEGPSILRIQQVVRGDSAAYFCASSTDSSNYGYTFGSGTRLTVV.

The J gene is TRBJ2-3, the V gene TRBV20-1; 9 bases are shared with TRBD1. Germline CDR1 and CDR2: DFQATT and SNEGSKA (reference sequence). This CDR3 comprises 11 residues. J was trimmed by 4 bases and V by 7 bases; bases with no gene match: 0. DNA for the CDR3: TGCAGTGGACAGGGGGCAGATACGCAGTATTTT. It specifies CSGQGADTQYF.